These T cell receptor beta chains were read from a single sample in a study of naive and memory T cell subsets. Using its own MiXCR run on the UMI-ligation and nested PCR reads, TCRdb lists one record per CDR3 protein. The data show over 130,000 distinct CDR3 sequences, 15% to 25% seen once. The specimen was naive CD8+ T cells from blood. Receptors originate from a human donor in good health. The CDR3 runs from the conserved cysteine through the conserved F or W. Each record gives: J gene, clone size, V gene, D gene, CDR3 protein, CDR3 DNA. A D gene is named only where the DNA matches it firmly. The size entry is marked missing in some rows and otherwise reads once, few, many or a size class.

j_gene: TRBJ2-7; abundance: few; v_gene: TRBV23-1; d_gene: NA; CDR3aa: CASSQSWGGGIARKSYEQYF; CDR3nt: TGCGCCAGCAGTCAATCTTGGGGAGGTGGGATTGCCCGGAAAAGTTACGAGCAGTACTTC
j_gene: TRBJ2-3; abundance: few; v_gene: TRBV7-6; d_gene: TRBD2; CDR3aa: CASSLRPAGSGTDTQYF; CDR3nt: TGTGCCAGCAGCTTACGTCCAGCGGGAAGTGGTACAGATACGCAGTATTTT
j_gene: TRBJ2-7; abundance: NA; v_gene: TRBV28; d_gene: TRBD1; CDR3aa: CASHWDSQGYEQYF; CDR3nt: TGTGCCAGCCACTGGGACAGCCAAGGGTACGAGCAGTACTTC
j_gene: TRBJ2-7; abundance: few; v_gene: TRBV7-6; d_gene: NA; CDR3aa: CASSPIRDGTYEQYF; CDR3nt: TGTGCCAGCAGCCCAATACGGGACGGCACCTACGAGCAGTACTTC
j_gene: TRBJ1-1; abundance: NA; v_gene: TRBV6-6; d_gene: NA; CDR3aa: CASSGTRPRSFF; CDR3nt: TGTGCCAGCAGTGGGACCCGGCCTCGTTCTTTCTTT
j_gene: TRBJ2-3; abundance: NA; v_gene: TRBV12-3/TRBV12-4; d_gene: NA; CDR3aa: CASSAWGLPPTDTQYF; CDR3nt: TGTGCCAGCAGTGCATGGGGACTCCCGCCCACAGATACGCAGTATTTT
j_gene: TRBJ2-2; abundance: NA; v_gene: TRBV5-1; d_gene: NA; CDR3aa: CASSLGRGTLTGELFF; CDR3nt: TGCGCCAGCAGCTTGGGAAGGGGGACCCTCACCGGGGAGCTGTTTTTT
j_gene: TRBJ2-5; abundance: once; v_gene: TRBV7-6; d_gene: TRBD2; CDR3aa: CASSIRLAGGLGETQYF; CDR3nt: TGTGCCAGCAGCATAAGACTAGCGGGAGGGCTGGGGGAGACCCAGTACTTC
j_gene: TRBJ2-1; abundance: few; v_gene: TRBV6-5; d_gene: NA; CDR3aa: CASSPRSSDEQFF; CDR3nt: TGTGCCAGCAGTCCCCGTTCCTCGGATGAGCAGTTCTTC
j_gene: TRBJ2-3; abundance: NA; v_gene: TRBV4-3; d_gene: NA; CDR3aa: CASSQVRHSTDTQYF; CDR3nt: TGCGCCAGCAGCCAAGTAAGGCACAGCACAGATACGCAGTATTTT
j_gene: TRBJ2-5; abundance: few; v_gene: TRBV12-3/TRBV12-4; d_gene: NA; CDR3aa: CASSFERDQETQYF; CDR3nt: TGTGCCAGCAGTTTTGAGCGGGACCAAGAGACCCAGTACTTC
j_gene: TRBJ2-7; abundance: NA; v_gene: TRBV4-1; d_gene: TRBD1; CDR3aa: CASSQVGTGPYEQYF; CDR3nt: TGCGCCAGCAGCCAAGTGGGGACAGGGCCCTACGAGCAGTACTTC
j_gene: TRBJ2-3; abundance: few; v_gene: TRBV3-1; d_gene: NA; CDR3aa: CASSQGDRLDNTDTQYF; CDR3nt: TGTGCCAGCAGCCAGGGGGATCGGCTGGACAACACAGATACGCAGTATTTT
j_gene: TRBJ1-3; abundance: NA; v_gene: TRBV6-6; d_gene: NA; CDR3aa: CASSYQGADTIYF; CDR3nt: TGTGCCAGCAGTTATCAAGGCGCAGACACCATATATTTT
j_gene: TRBJ2-7; abundance: few; v_gene: TRBV4-3; d_gene: NA; CDR3aa: CASSQDRHTRGYEQYF; CDR3nt: TGCGCCAGCAGCCAAGATCGTCACACCAGAGGGTACGAGCAGTACTTC
j_gene: TRBJ1-1; abundance: NA; v_gene: TRBV6-2/TRBV6-3; d_gene: NA; CDR3aa: CASGIHWNTEAFF; CDR3nt: TGTGCCAGCGGTATACACTGGAACACTGAAGCTTTCTTT
j_gene: TRBJ1-1; abundance: few; v_gene: TRBV28; d_gene: NA; CDR3aa: CASSFLPNTEAFF; CDR3nt: TGTGCCAGCAGTTTTCTTCCGAACACTGAAGCTTTCTTT
j_gene: TRBJ2-1; abundance: NA; v_gene: TRBV30; d_gene: NA; CDR3aa: CAWSVQVANEQFF; CDR3nt: TGTGCCTGGAGTGTACAGGTCGCCAATGAGCAGTTCTTC
j_gene: TRBJ2-5; abundance: NA; v_gene: TRBV9; d_gene: NA; CDR3aa: CASSGGGETQYF; CDR3nt: TGTGCCAGCAGCGGGGGGGGCGAGACCCAGTACTTC
j_gene: TRBJ2-7; abundance: many; v_gene: TRBV4-3; d_gene: NA; CDR3aa: CASSHGITYEQYF; CDR3nt: TGCGCCAGCAGCCACGGTATCACCTACGAGCAGTACTTC
j_gene: TRBJ1-1; abundance: few; v_gene: TRBV27; d_gene: NA; CDR3aa: CASSLGNEAFF; CDR3nt: TGTGCCAGCAGTTTGGGGAATGAAGCTTTCTTT
j_gene: TRBJ2-3; abundance: NA; v_gene: TRBV27; d_gene: NA; CDR3aa: CASSSATDTQYF; CDR3nt: TGTGCCAGCAGTTCCGCCACAGATACGCAGTATTTT
j_gene: TRBJ2-1; abundance: once; v_gene: TRBV5-4; d_gene: NA; CDR3aa: CASSMPGDYEQFF; CDR3nt: TGTGCCAGCAGCATGCCGGGGGACTATGAGCAGTTCTTC
j_gene: TRBJ2-7; abundance: NA; v_gene: TRBV11-1; d_gene: NA; CDR3aa: CASSSGDNPYEQYF; CDR3nt: TGTGCCAGCAGCTCAGGGGACAACCCCTACGAGCAGTACTTC
j_gene: TRBJ2-7; abundance: few; v_gene: TRBV4-1; d_gene: NA; CDR3aa: CASSQDVGSYEQYF; CDR3nt: TGCGCCAGCAGCCAAGATGTGGGTTCCTACGAGCAGTACTTC
j_gene: TRBJ2-3; abundance: NA; v_gene: TRBV4-3; d_gene: NA; CDR3aa: CASSRDSAGSDTQYF; CDR3nt: TGCGCCAGCAGCCGGGACAGTGCGGGGTCCGATACGCAGTATTTT
j_gene: TRBJ1-1; abundance: few; v_gene: TRBV29-1; d_gene: TRBD1; CDR3aa: CSVRTGGATEAFF; CDR3nt: TGCAGCGTCCGGACAGGGGGCGCAACTGAAGCTTTCTTT
j_gene: TRBJ1-4; abundance: NA; v_gene: TRBV12-5; d_gene: TRBD1; CDR3aa: CASGLVRTGTSRNEKLFF; CDR3nt: TGTGCTAGTGGTTTGGTACGGACAGGAACCTCGAGAAATGAAAAACTGTTTTTT
j_gene: TRBJ2-4; abundance: few; v_gene: TRBV9; d_gene: NA; CDR3aa: CASSDGGRWYF; CDR3nt: TGTGCCAGCAGCGACGGGGGAAGATGGTACTTC
j_gene: TRBJ2-7; abundance: few; v_gene: TRBV6-6; d_gene: NA; CDR3aa: CASSYSMFLGGEQYF; CDR3nt: TGTGCCAGCAGTTACTCGATGTTCTTGGGCGGGGAGCAGTACTTC
j_gene: TRBJ2-1; abundance: few; v_gene: TRBV25-1; d_gene: NA; CDR3aa: CASAFRDEQFF; CDR3nt: TGTGCCAGTGCTTTTAGGGATGAGCAGTTCTTC
j_gene: TRBJ1-3; abundance: NA; v_gene: TRBV7-8; d_gene: NA; CDR3aa: CASSLVVAGDGNTIYF; CDR3nt: TGTGCCAGCAGCTTAGTGGTGGCAGGGGATGGAAACACCATATATTTT
j_gene: TRBJ2-7; abundance: few; v_gene: TRBV6-5; d_gene: TRBD1; CDR3aa: CASSPRDRGYEQYF; CDR3nt: TGTGCCAGCAGCCCCCGGGACAGGGGGTACGAGCAGTACTTC
j_gene: TRBJ2-3; abundance: NA; v_gene: TRBV28; d_gene: TRBD2; CDR3aa: CASSLRRDYSRVGDTQYF; CDR3nt: TGTGCCAGCAGCCTCCGGCGGGACTACAGCCGGGTTGGCGATACGCAGTATTTT
j_gene: TRBJ1-2; abundance: NA; v_gene: TRBV20-1; d_gene: NA; CDR3aa: CSAIRESGYTF; CDR3nt: TGCAGTGCTATTCGGGAGAGCGGCTACACCTTC
j_gene: TRBJ2-5; abundance: NA; v_gene: TRBV2; d_gene: TRBD1; CDR3aa: CASSRTGDGTGRETQYF; CDR3nt: TGTGCCAGCAGCCGGACTGGTGATGGGACAGGGAGGGAGACCCAGTACTTC
j_gene: TRBJ2-7; abundance: many; v_gene: TRBV28; d_gene: NA; CDR3aa: CASSPGTGAYEQYF; CDR3nt: TGTGCCAGCAGTCCCGGGACCGGGGCCTACGAGCAGTACTTC
j_gene: TRBJ2-1; abundance: NA; v_gene: TRBV7-2; d_gene: TRBD2; CDR3aa: CASSLGVGLAVSYNEQFF; CDR3nt: TGTGCCAGCAGCTTAGGGGTCGGACTAGCGGTCTCCTACAATGAGCAGTTCTTC
j_gene: TRBJ2-3; abundance: NA; v_gene: TRBV28; d_gene: NA; CDR3aa: CASSDWAQAATDTQYF; CDR3nt: TGTGCCAGCAGTGACTGGGCCCAGGCGGCCACAGATACGCAGTATTTT
j_gene: TRBJ2-1; abundance: few; v_gene: TRBV5-6; d_gene: NA; CDR3aa: CASSPNKYEQFF; CDR3nt: TGTGCCAGCAGCCCCAACAAGTATGAGCAGTTCTTC
j_gene: TRBJ2-5; abundance: NA; v_gene: TRBV14; d_gene: NA; CDR3aa: CASSQVSQETQYF; CDR3nt: TGTGCCAGCAGCCAAGTCAGTCAAGAGACCCAGTACTTC
j_gene: TRBJ2-1; abundance: few; v_gene: TRBV29-1; d_gene: NA; CDR3aa: CSVERETGLEQFF; CDR3nt: TGCAGCGTTGAGAGGGAAACGGGTCTTGAGCAGTTCTTC
j_gene: TRBJ2-1; abundance: NA; v_gene: TRBV13; d_gene: TRBD2; CDR3aa: CASSLESSGGYNEQFF; CDR3nt: TGTGCCAGCAGCTTAGAGTCTAGCGGGGGATACAATGAGCAGTTCTTC
j_gene: TRBJ2-7; abundance: few; v_gene: TRBV11-2; d_gene: TRBD2; CDR3aa: CASSQGSGGSYEQYF; CDR3nt: TGTGCCAGCAGCCAGGGCTCGGGAGGGTCCTACGAGCAGTACTTC
j_gene: TRBJ2-1; abundance: NA; v_gene: TRBV30; d_gene: NA; CDR3aa: CAWSVLEQFF; CDR3nt: TGTGCCTGGAGTGTTCTTGAGCAGTTCTTC
j_gene: TRBJ1-2; abundance: few; v_gene: TRBV19; d_gene: NA; CDR3aa: CASSPTAFLYGYTF; CDR3nt: TGTGCCAGTAGTCCGACAGCGTTTCTCTATGGCTACACCTTC
j_gene: TRBJ1-1; abundance: few; v_gene: TRBV5-5; d_gene: NA; CDR3aa: CASSPTGPEAFF; CDR3nt: TGTGCCAGCAGCCCGACAGGCCCTGAAGCTTTCTTT
j_gene: TRBJ2-1; abundance: NA; v_gene: TRBV3-1; d_gene: NA; CDR3aa: CASSHTFYGSTPEQFF; CDR3nt: TGTGCCAGCAGCCACACCTTTTACGGGAGTACTCCTGAGCAGTTCTTC